The 10 T cell receptor beta chains in this list originate from one sample, sequenced in a study of OX40 agonist ivuxolimab in advanced cancers. The protocol was immunoSEQ multiplex PCR, while the TCRdb copy is restricted to in-frame clones and leaves out a portion. The sample lists roughly 80,000 clones; 86% were seen once. Sequenced here: CD4+ or CD8+ T cells sorted from blood, sampled in a trial of the OX40 agonist ivuxolimab. Source of these receptors: an adult with an advanced solid tumor such as melanoma, head and neck, liver or kidney cancer.

This chain connects TRBV11-3 to TRBJ2-7, with 11 bases matching TRBD2. The V segment lost 5 bases and the J segment 6 bases; nucleotides outside the gene matches: 9. Germline lookup yields CDR1 SGHNT and CDR2 YENEEA. CDR3 length: 15 amino acids. CDR3 DNA: TGTGCCAGCAGCCAAGATAGCGGGAGGGCTCCCGAGCAGTACTTC. The encoded protein is CASSQDSGRAPEQYF. Complete variable domain (other parts from reference TRBV11-3 and TRBJ2-7): EAGVVQSPRYKIIEKKQPVAFWCNPISGHNTLYWYLQNLGQGPELLIRYENEEAVDDSQLPKDRFSAERLKGVDSTLKIQPAELGDSAVYLCASSQDSGRAPEQYFGPGTRLTVT.

The chain combines TRBV4-1 with TRBJ2-2, with TRBD2 identical over 9 bases. V lost 5 bases, J lost 5 bases, and 15 bases stayed unmatched. The length of the CDR3 is 18 residues. The V gene's germline CDR1 is MGHRA and CDR2 YSYEKL. The CDR3 DNA sequence: TGCGCCAGCAGCTTTACCCTTAGCGGGGGCCTTACTACCGGGGAGCTGTTTTTT. It translates to CASSFTLSGGLTTGELFF.

The chain uses TRBV9 and TRBJ2-5; 8 nucleotides align to TRBD1. The CDR3 sequence is 14 residues long. V dropped 0 bases and J dropped 3; count of bases not matched to a gene: 1. Germline assignment: CDR1 SGDLS and CDR2 YYNGEE. Here the CDR3 DNA reads TGTGCCAGCAGCGTAGGGACAGGGAAAGAGACCCAGTACTTC. This codes for CASSVGTGKETQYF. Complete variable domain (other parts from reference TRBV9 and TRBJ2-5): DSGVTQTPKHLITATGQRVTLRCSPRSGDLSVYWYQQSLDQGLQFLIQYYNGEERAKGNILERFSAQQFPDLHSELNLSSLELGDSALYFCASSVGTGKETQYFGPGTRLLVL.

The chain links TRBV4-3 to TRBJ2-7; D is ambiguous. The CDR3 is 15 amino acids. CDR1 and CDR2 from the germline V gene are LGHNA and YSLEER. Trimming cost V 3 bases and J 1 base, with 13 bases left between them. This CDR3 reads CASSHQNSPSYEQYF. As DNA, the CDR3 is TGCGCCAGCAGCCACCAGAATTCCCCTTCCTACGAGCAGTACTTC.

The chain is built from TRBV18 and TRBJ2-5, with D maybe TRBD1 (5 bases). The germline V gene encodes CDR1 KGHSH and CDR2 LQKENI. Trimming removed 6 bases at V and 1 base at J, with 12 bases between. The CDR3 length is 14 residues. CDR3 nucleotides: TGTGCCAGCTCTTTGACAGCTATCCAAGAGACCCAGTACTTC. Amino acids: CASSLTAIQETQYF. Based on the CDR3 plus reference TRBV18 and TRBJ2-5, the full variable domain is NAGVMQNPRHLVRRRGQEARLRCSPMKGHSHVYWYRQLPEEGLKFMVYLQKENIIDESGMPKERFSAEFPKEGPSILRIQQVVRGDSAAYFCASSLTAIQETQYFGPGTRLLVL.

This chain connects TRBV11-3 to TRBJ2-4, with D perhaps matching TRBD1 (7 bases). Trimming removed 5 bases at V and 3 bases at J, with 20 bases between. This CDR3 is 17 amino acids long. Germline loops: CDR1 SGHNT, CDR2 YENEEA. CDR3 nucleotides: TGTGCCAGCAGCCTACCAGACAGGGACTTAGGCAAAAACATTCAGTACTTC. As protein: CASSLPDRDLGKNIQYF.

This clone was picked up one time. The chain links TRBV27 to TRBJ2-7; no clear D gene. The CDR3 is made up of 13 amino acids. Trimming pared 4 bases from V and 9 bases from J, leaving 16 bases between. Germline CDR1 MNHEY, CDR2 SMNVEV (reference sequence). CDR3 sequence (DNA): TGTGCCAGCAGTTCAACCCCACTGATTGGGCAGTACTTC. Translation gives CASSSTPLIGQYF.

The CDR3 DNA reads as TGCGCCAGCAGCCAAGATTGGCGGGTACAGAGAGCCAAAAACATTCAGTACTTC. This gives the protein CASSQDWRVQRAKNIQYF. The V and J genes are TRBV4-1 and TRBJ2-4; a weak D match, TRBD2 (5 bases). Trimming took 0 bases from V and 0 from J, leaving 15 bases between them. This CDR3 has 18 amino acids. Germline V gene data show CDR1 as MGHRA and CDR2 as YSYEKL.

This chain links TRBV19 with TRBJ2-1; no clear D. This CDR3 is built from 10 residues. V was trimmed by 5 bases and J by 4 bases, leaving 0 bases between them. Germline loops: CDR1 LNHDA, CDR2 SQIVND (reference sequence). CDR3 coding DNA: TGTGCCAGTAGTTACAATGAGCAGTTCTTC. Residues: CASSYNEQFF.

V usage is TRBV6-6 and J usage is TRBJ2-7, with D possibly being TRBD2 (5 bases). CDR1 is MNHNY and CDR2 is SVGAGI in the germline V gene (reference sequence). V lost 6 bases and J 7 bases, leaving 19 bases between the germline ends. The CDR3 loop spans 14 amino acids. CDR3 region: CASSSAQGTGEQYF. CDR3 DNA sequence: TGTGCCAGCAGCTCTGCGCAAGGTACGGGGGAGCAGTACTTC.